A single sample gave rise to the 24 T cell receptor beta chains below, sequenced in a study of CD8 T cells in Susac syndrome. Reverse transcription of roughly 0.5 to 1 ug RNA was performed with random hexamers. TCRdb itself ran the immunoSEQ multiplex PCR reads through MiXCR, one entry per CDR3 protein. The sample has some 200,000 distinct CDR3 sequences, approximately 95% seen once. The specimen sequenced was CD4+ T cells from PBMCs. The receptors were gathered from a human donor with multiple sclerosis.

This sequence joins TRBV23-1 and TRBJ1-5; maybe TRBD1 (6 bases). Being an ORF, TRBV23-1 has a function that is uncertain. The CDR3 runs 13 residues. V was cut by 4 bases and J by 6 bases, with 10 bases left in between. The CDR3 nucleotides read TGCGCCAGCAGTCGAGAACAGGGTCAGCCCCAGCATTTT. Its protein product is CASSREQGQPQHF.

The chain joins TRBV20-1 to TRBJ2-7; D tentatively reads TRBD1 or TRBD2 (5 bases each). The CDR3 consists of 17 residues. Trimming cost V 0 bases and J 7 bases, with 25 bases left between them. Germline V CDR1 and CDR2: DFQATT, SNEGSKA (reference sequence). The CDR3 coding sequence is TGCAGTGCTAGAGATCGTCAGCAGGGACGACTCTCCATAGAGCAGTACTTC. Translating gives CSARDRQQGRLSIEQYF.

The rearrangement links TRBV27 to TRBJ2-1, with D possibly being TRBD2 (6 bases). CDR1 is MNHEY and CDR2 is SMNVEV in the germline V gene (reference sequence). The V end was cut by 7 bases, the J end by 4 bases, with 14 bases between. The CDR3 length is 14 residues. CDR3 bases: TGTGCCAGCAAACGGGAGACGGTATACAATGAGCAGTTCTTC. Protein: CASKRETVYNEQFF.

The chain employs TRBV27 and TRBJ2-4; D is undetermined. The CDR3 loop spans 17 amino acids. V was clipped by 6 bases and J by 0 bases, with 18 bases between them. Per germline, CDR1 MNHEY and CDR2 SMNVEV (reference sequence). CDR3 sequence (DNA): TGTGCCAGCAGCCGGGCCCTCGTTGGGTCAGCCAAAAACATTCAGTACTTC. This sequence encodes CASSRALVGSAKNIQYF.

The rearrangement uses TRBV13 and TRBJ2-3; D possibly matches TRBD1 or TRBD2 (5 bases each). This CDR3 has 16 residues. V shed 2 bases and J shed 4 bases, with 16 bases lying between them. Germline V lookup: CDR1 PRHDT, CDR2 FYEKMQ (reference sequence). The CDR3 nucleotides read TGTGCCAGCAGCTTACAGGGAGAGAAGGGCCCAGATACGCAGTATTTT. Protein product: CASSLQGEKGPDTQYF.

CDR3 loop: CASSQSGLWKYGYTF. CDR3 DNA: TGTGCCAGCAGCCAAAGTGGCCTTTGGAAATATGGCTACACCTTC. This chain joins TRBV3-1 and TRBJ1-2; D is uncertain. V shed 2 bases and J shed 5 bases, with 15 bases lying between them. This CDR3 comprises 15 residues. CDR1 and CDR2 from the germline V gene are LGHDT and YNNKEL (reference sequence).

This clonotype has only one observation. The chain has TRBV27 and TRBJ2-7, with D maybe TRBD2 (5 bases). This CDR3 spans 11 amino acids. V was shortened by 6 bases and J by 8 bases, with 11 bases between the two germline ends. Germline CDR1 is MNHEY and CDR2 is SMNVEV (reference sequence). CDR3 residues: CASRDRRQQYF. As DNA, the CDR3 is TGTGCCAGCAGGGACCGGAGGCAGCAGTACTTC.

The chain recombines TRBV2 with TRBJ2-7; the match to TRBD1 covers 7 bases. The CDR3 has 12 amino acids. Germline values: CDR1 SNHLY, CDR2 FYNNEI. With 9 bases clipped from V and 2 bases from J, the junction kept 4 bases outside the gene matches. CDR3 in amino acids: CASRQGPYEQYF. For the CDR3, the DNA is TGTGCCAGTAGACAGGGACCCTACGAGCAGTACTTC. The full variable domain, with the rest looked up from reference TRBV2 and TRBJ2-7, is EPEVTQTPSHQVTQMGQEVILRCVPISNHLYFYWYRQILGQKVEFLVSFYNNEISEKSEIFDDQFSVERPDGSNFTLKIRSTKLEDSAMYFCASRQGPYEQYFGPGTRLTVT.

The V and J genes are TRBV24-1 and TRBJ2-1; 9 positions agree with TRBD2. With V trimmed by 6 bases and J by 7 bases, 9 bases remained unmatched. The CDR3 is made up of 15 amino acids. Looked up from germline, CDR1 is KGHDR and CDR2 is SFDVKD. Written as DNA, the CDR3 is TGTGCCACCAGTAGTGCGGGGGGGCCTGAAAATGAGCAGTTCTTC. Translation gives CATSSAGGPENEQFF.

The chain carries TRBV13 and TRBJ1-2; 9 bases are shared with TRBD1. The trim removed 5 bases at V and 4 bases at J, leaving 14 bases unmatched. The CDR3 contains 17 residues. Germline V gene lookup returns CDR1 PRHDT and CDR2 FYEKMQ (reference sequence). The CDR3 spells CASSRRGTGLVGYGYTF. The CDR3 DNA reads as TGTGCCAGCAGCAGACGAGGGACAGGGTTGGTTGGCTATGGCTACACCTTC.

This chain connects TRBV18 to TRBJ2-5; 7 bases map to TRBD1. V shed 3 bases, J shed 1 base, and the junction held 5 bases outside the gene matches. CDR3 length equals 15 residues. CDR1 is KGHSH, CDR2 LQKENI, per germline. The CDR3 here is CASSPRTGPQETQYF. The CDR3 DNA reads TGTGCCAGCTCACCCCGGACAGGCCCCCAAGAGACCCAGTACTTC.

This chain uses TRBV3-1 with TRBJ2-7; possibly TRBD1 for D (6 bases). The CDR3 runs to 11 residues. Trimming took off 5 bases at V and 7 bases at J, with 9 bases between the two ends. CDR1 is LGHDT, CDR2 YNNKEL, per germline (reference sequence). CDR3 coding DNA: TGTGCCAGCAGCGGGACAACGGAGCAGTACTTC. This gives the protein CASSGTTEQYF.

This chain connects TRBV2 to TRBJ1-6; 9 bases are a match to TRBD1. The CDR3 length is 16 residues. The germline gives CDR1 SNHLY, CDR2 FYNNEI. With V trimmed by 6 bases and J by 8 bases, 11 bases remained unmatched. DNA of the CDR3: TGTGCCAGCAGCGATAGAACCGGGACAGGGTATTCACCCCTCCACTTT. It codes for CASSDRTGTGYSPLHF.

The V call is TRBV20-1, the J call TRBJ1-5; tentatively, D is TRBD1 (5 bases). This CDR3 is built from 15 residues. Between the trimmed V and J ends, which lost 2 bases and 0 bases, there was a span of 11 bases. Germline lookup yields CDR1 DFQATT and CDR2 SNEGSKA (reference sequence). The CDR3 loop reads CSARSPGPSNQPQHF. CDR3 bases: TGCAGTGCTAGATCCCCGGGACCTAGCAATCAGCCCCAGCATTTT.

The chain carries TRBV10-3 and TRBJ2-3; D ambiguous. Trimming took 0 bases from V and 4 from J, leaving 11 bases between them. CDR3 size: 15 residues. The germline CDR1 and CDR2 sequences are ENHRY and SYGVKD. CDR3 sequence (DNA): TGTGCCATCAGTGAGTCGCGAACGGGCGCAGATACGCAGTATTTT. Protein product: CAISESRTGADTQYF.

This chain joins TRBV19 and TRBJ2-5; 9 nucleotides line up with TRBD1. The CDR3 sequence is 15 residues long. V dropped 4 bases and J dropped 5; count of bases not matched to a gene: 8. Germline-derived CDR1 and CDR2 are LNHDA and SQIVND (reference sequence). The CDR3 reads CASSTGQGTVETQYF. The CDR3 coding sequence is TGTGCCAGTAGTACCGGACAGGGGACAGTGGAGACCCAGTACTTC.

The chain links TRBV12-3 or TRBV12-4 to TRBJ2-1; 9 nucleotides match TRBD2. With V trimmed by 7 bases and J by 6 bases, 7 bases remained unmatched. This CDR3 is 14 amino acids long. The chain's CDR3 is CASTRRGGGNEQFF. CDR3 bases: TGTGCCAGCACTCGCCGCGGGGGGGGCAATGAGCAGTTCTTC.

V is TRBV6-7 and J is TRBJ2-7, with D possibly TRBD2 on 5 matching bases. TRBV6-7 is flagged as an ORF with uncertain function. CDR3 length: 15 residues. V dropped 0 bases and J dropped 3 bases, with 12 bases sitting between them. CDR3 sequence: CASSYSTGSGYEQYF. The DNA of the CDR3 is TGTGCCAGCAGTTACTCGACTGGGAGTGGCTACGAGCAGTACTTC.

This clonotype is a singleton in its sample. This rearrangement joins TRBV6-1 to TRBJ2-5; 8 nucleotides line up with TRBD1. J lost 1 base, V lost 8 bases, and 9 bases had no gene match. The length of the CDR3 is 15 residues. Per the germline V gene, CDR1 is MNHNS and CDR2 is SASEGT. CDR3 coding DNA: TGTGCCAGCCGAGACAGGGGAATATTCCAAGAGACCCAGTACTTC. It translates to CASRDRGIFQETQYF.

V is TRBV29-1 and J is TRBJ2-1; 14 nucleotides align to TRBD2. CDR1 is SQVTM and CDR2 is ANQGSEA in the germline V gene. The junction had 21 bases not matched to a gene; V was cut back by 7 bases and J by 7 bases. The CDR3 sequence is 19 residues long. This chain's CDR3 is CSGDNRGRLAGGPENEQFF. In nucleotides, the CDR3 is TGCAGCGGGGATAACCGTGGAAGACTAGCGGGAGGGCCGGAGAATGAGCAGTTCTTC.

The CDR3 protein is CASTGLAGAGELFF. The CDR3, as DNA: TGTGCCAGCACCGGACTAGCGGGAGCCGGGGAGCTGTTTTTT. The rearrangement joins TRBV2 to TRBJ2-2, with 13 bases that match TRBD2. Germline assignment: CDR1 SNHLY and CDR2 FYNNEI. The CDR3 is 14 residues long. V lost 7 bases, J lost 6 bases, and 2 bases stayed unmatched.

The J gene is TRBJ2-7, the V gene TRBV3-1; 8 bases align to TRBD1. This CDR3 region has 13 residues. V shed 4 bases, J shed 6 bases, and the junction held 5 bases outside the gene matches. Per germline, CDR1 LGHDT and CDR2 YNNKEL (reference sequence). This CDR3 is CASSRQGRFEQYF. CDR3 bases: TGTGCCAGCAGCCGACAGGGGAGGTTCGAGCAGTACTTC.

The chain carries TRBV7-8 and TRBJ2-1; D is perhaps TRBD1 or TRBD2 (6 bases each). V lost 10 bases and J 11 bases, leaving 9 bases between the germline ends. Germline V gene lookup returns CDR1 SGHVS and CDR2 FQNEAQ. The CDR3 totals 9 residues. The CDR3 region is CATGAKQFF. The CDR3, as DNA: TGTGCCACGGGGGCGAAGCAGTTCTTC.

CDR3 amino acids: CASSPPGTDYGYTF. The CDR3 region has the DNA TGTGCCAGCTCACCACCGGGGACAGACTATGGCTACACCTTC. The chain is built from TRBV18 and TRBJ1-2; 7 bases are shared with TRBD1. This CDR3 has 14 residues. The germline V gene has CDR1 KGHSH and CDR2 LQKENI. Trimming at V came to 0 bases and at J to 3 bases, leaving 1 base not matched to a gene.